Shown below are 13 T cell receptor beta chains from a single sample sequenced in a study of T cell responses to AZD1222 COVID-19 vaccine (dated by TCRdb to the early 2020s). Library preparation used the immunoSEQ multiplex PCR assay. TCRdb stores this immuneACCESS table with in-frame sequences only. Part of the clones is absent; in the studies checked, under half of the shortfall reflects unresolved V genes, and no reason is known for the rest. In this sample the table shows about 86,000 clones, 89% of which occur a single time. Of the sample, about 2.2% is held by the ten largest clones. The time point label, as the study defines it: baseline before first vaccination. The starting material was peripheral blood, obtained on day 0 of AZD1222 vaccination. These receptors all stem from an adult in good health.

V is TRBV5-4 and J is TRBJ2-7, with D hard to call. Trimming removed 0 bases at V and 7 bases at J, with 8 bases between. The CDR3 loop spans 12 amino acids. Germline values: CDR1 SGHNT, CDR2 YYREEE (reference sequence). This chain's CDR3 is CASSLAGTEQYF. Written as DNA, the CDR3 is TGTGCCAGCAGCTTGGCTGGTACAGAGCAGTACTTC. Using reference TRBV5-4 and TRBJ2-7 for the parts outside the CDR3, the full variable domain is ETGVTQSPTHLIKTRGQQVTLRCSSQSGHNTVSWYQQALGQGPQFIFQYYREEENGRGNFPPRFSGLQFPNYSSELNVNALELDDSALYLCASSLAGTEQYFGPGTRLTVT.

This rearrangement joins TRBV7-9 to TRBJ2-3; D is perhaps TRBD2 (6 bases). The ends were cut back, 6 bases at V and 7 bases at J, with 20 bases in the middle. CDR3 length: 15 amino acids. Germline V gene data show CDR1 as SEHNR and CDR2 as FQNEAQ (reference sequence). CDR3 DNA: TGTGCCAGCAGTCCTCCCGGGACTTGGGCGAATACGCAGTATTTT. This sequence encodes CASSPPGTWANTQYF.

The genes are TRBV19 and TRBJ2-7, with 7 bases identical to TRBD1. The CDR3 has 15 amino acids. Germline loops: CDR1 LNHDA, CDR2 SQIVND (reference sequence). V lost 3 bases, J lost 1 base, and 6 bases stayed unmatched. Here the CDR3 reads CASSIGQGVSYEQYF. The CDR3 DNA reads TGTGCCAGTAGTATTGGCCAGGGGGTATCCTACGAGCAGTACTTC.

V usage is TRBV19 and J usage is TRBJ1-6; 9 bases match TRBD1. The CDR3 has 14 amino acids. From germline, CDR1 is LNHDA and CDR2 SQIVND (reference sequence). V gave up 6 bases and J gave up 9 bases; unmatched junction bases: 6. This CDR3 reads CASRPDRGFSPLHF. In nucleotides, the CDR3 is TGTGCCAGTAGGCCGGACAGGGGATTTTCACCCCTCCACTTT.

This chain uses TRBV7-7 with TRBJ2-1; perhaps TRBD2 as D (7 bases). V was cut by 0 bases and J by 8 bases, with 11 bases left in between. The CDR3 spans 14 residues. The V gene's germline CDR1 is SSHAT and CDR2 FNYEAQ (reference sequence). The CDR3 nucleotides are TGTGCCAGCAGCTTAGCGGGGGGGCGGGATGAGCAGTTCTTC. Amino acids: CASSLAGGRDEQFF.

This clone has only one observation. The chain uses TRBV11-2 and TRBJ1-2, with 8 bases matching TRBD1. CDR1 SGHAT and CDR2 FQNNGV come from the germline V gene. J was trimmed by 4 bases and V by 1 base; bases with no gene match: 5. The CDR3 is 15 residues long. The DNA of the CDR3 is TGTGCCAGCAGCTTAGGAGGACAGGGAGGCTATGGCTACACCTTC. It codes for CASSLGGQGGYGYTF.

The genes are TRBV5-4 and TRBJ2-5; 11 bases are a match to TRBD1. CDR1 and CDR2 from the germline V gene are SGHNT and YYREEE (reference sequence). This CDR3 region has 14 residues. The trim removed 3 bases at V and 5 bases at J, leaving 3 bases unmatched. Here the CDR3 reads CASSWTGGAETQYF. The CDR3 DNA follows: TGTGCCAGCAGCTGGACAGGGGGCGCTGAGACCCAGTACTTC.

CDR3 residues: CASSPSNQGIEPQHF. The CDR3 DNA sequence: TGCGCCAGCAGCCCAAGCAACCAGGGGATTGAGCCCCAGCATTTT. The chain carries TRBV4-1 and TRBJ1-5, with TRBD1 as a possible D gene (6 bases). Germline CDR1 MGHRA, CDR2 YSYEKL. The V and J ends lost 4 bases and 8 bases respectively, with 18 bases between them. The CDR3 contains 15 residues.

The sample holds one count of this clone. This CDR3 is also generated by other DNA sequences in the sample. This chain connects TRBV18 to TRBJ2-7; D is unresolved. The V end was cut by 3 bases, the J end by 3 bases, with 6 bases between. The CDR3 totals 12 residues. The V gene's germline CDR1 is KGHSH and CDR2 LQKENI. CDR3 amino acids: CASSPGSYEQYF. The CDR3, as DNA: TGTGCCAGCTCACCGGGCAGCTACGAGCAGTACTTC.

The V and J genes are TRBV11-2 and TRBJ1-2, with 8 bases that match TRBD1. Germline trimming cut 5 bases from V and 6 bases from J; bases unmatched to any gene: 20. The length of the CDR3 is 18 residues. CDR1 and CDR2 (germline): SGHAT, FQNNGV. The CDR3 region is CASSLRRDRHDTTHGYTF. The CDR3 DNA reads TGTGCCAGCAGCCTTCGTCGGGACAGGCACGACACAACCCATGGCTACACCTTC.

The chain links TRBV3-1 (or the pseudogene TRBV3-2) to TRBJ1-2, with D possibly TRBD1 on 6 matching bases. The V and J ends lost 6 bases and 4 bases respectively, with 12 bases between them. The CDR3 is made up of 13 amino acids. CDR1 and CDR2 from the germline V gene are LGHDT and YNNKEL (reference sequence). The CDR3 loop is CASSQGTVYGYTF. DNA for the CDR3: TGTGCCAGCAGTCAGGGGACTGTCTATGGCTACACCTTC.

The V and J genes are TRBV4-1 and TRBJ1-2; no firm D call. CDR3 size: 14 residues. V lost 1 base to trimming and J lost 7 bases, with 13 bases between them. Germline V CDR1 and CDR2: MGHRA, YSYEKL. CDR3 nucleotides: TGCGCCAGCAGCCAAGCCCCAACTGAGACTGGCTACACCTTC. Protein product: CASSQAPTETGYTF.

Comments on this clone: The sample contains more than one DNA sequence encoding this CDR3. The genes are TRBV3-1 (or the pseudogene TRBV3-2) and TRBJ1-4; 7 bases map to TRBD1. This CDR3 spans 13 amino acids. Germline lookup yields CDR1 LGHDT and CDR2 YNNKEL (reference sequence). After removal of 1 base from V and 7 bases from J, the junction contained 0 bases not matched to a gene. This CDR3 is CASSQGQGEKLFF. Here the CDR3 DNA reads TGTGCCAGCAGCCAAGGACAGGGTGAAAAACTGTTTTTT.